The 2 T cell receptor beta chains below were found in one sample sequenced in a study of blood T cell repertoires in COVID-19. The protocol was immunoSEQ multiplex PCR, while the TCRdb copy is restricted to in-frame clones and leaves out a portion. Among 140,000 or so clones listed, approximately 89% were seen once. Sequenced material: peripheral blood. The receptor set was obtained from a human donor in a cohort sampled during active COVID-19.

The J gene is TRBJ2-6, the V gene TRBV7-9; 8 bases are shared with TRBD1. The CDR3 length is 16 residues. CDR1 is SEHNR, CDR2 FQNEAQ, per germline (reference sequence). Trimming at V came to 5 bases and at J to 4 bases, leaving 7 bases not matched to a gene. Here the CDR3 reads CASSDTDRAGANVLTF. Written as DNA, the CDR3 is TGTGCCAGCAGCGATACGGACAGGGCCGGGGCCAACGTCCTGACTTTC.

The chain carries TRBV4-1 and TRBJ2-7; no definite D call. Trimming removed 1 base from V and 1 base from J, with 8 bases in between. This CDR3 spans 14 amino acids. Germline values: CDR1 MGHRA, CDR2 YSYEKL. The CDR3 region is CASSQVVVSYEQYF. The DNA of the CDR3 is TGCGCCAGCAGCCAAGTAGTCGTTTCCTACGAGCAGTACTTC.